The rows below give T cell receptor beta chains drawn from one sample of a study of shared clonotypes between healthy human individuals. Sequencing used immunoSEQ multiplex PCR; TCRdb keeps in-frame clones, though not all of them. The sample includes 1.5 million to 2.5 million clones, roughly 95% of them seen just once. The sequenced material came from naive CD8+ T cells sorted from blood. These receptors were obtained from a young man in good health. CDR3s include the opening cysteine and the closing phenylalanine or tryptophan. The D gene is left open where the match is weak.

J: TRBJ2-1
V: TRBV4-3
D: TRBD2
DNA: TGCGCCAGCAGCCAAGTTCTTGGCGCGGGAGAGTCTTACAATGAGCAGTTCTTC
CDR3: CASSQVLGAGESYNEQFF

J: TRBJ2-1
V: TRBV7-9
D: .
DNA: TGTGCCAGCAGCCTAACAGGGACTTATGGAGATGAGCAGTTCTTC
CDR3: CASSLTGTYGDEQFF

J: TRBJ1-1
V: TRBV14
D: .
DNA: TGTGCCAGCAGCCAAGAATTGGGTTTTATCACTGAAGCTTTCTTT
CDR3: CASSQELGFITEAFF

J: TRBJ2-5
V: TRBV6-5
D: .
DNA: TGTGCCAGCAGTCCCTCTGGACAAGAGACCCAGTACTTC
CDR3: CASSPSGQETQYF

J: TRBJ2-3
V: TRBV11-2
D: TRBD1
DNA: TGTGCCAGCCGCCCAGCAGCTTCAGACAGGGGGCAGGAAGATACGCAGTATTTT
CDR3: CASRPAASDRGQEDTQYF

J: TRBJ2-7
V: TRBV27
D: .
DNA: TGTGCCAGCAGTTTATCGTTAGGCTACGAGCAGTACTTC
CDR3: CASSLSLGYEQYF

J: TRBJ2-3
V: TRBV5-1
D: .
DNA: TGCGCCAGCAGCTTGGATGGAGCTAGAGATACGCAGTATTTT
CDR3: CASSLDGARDTQYF

J: TRBJ2-5
V: TRBV6-1
D: TRBD2
DNA: TGTGCCAGCAGTGTACTAGCGGGGGACGAGACCCAGTACTTC
CDR3: CASSVLAGDETQYF

J: TRBJ1-2
V: TRBV27
D: .
DNA: TGTGCCAGCAGTACAGTACGGGGAGATGGCTACACCTTC
CDR3: CASSTVRGDGYTF

J: TRBJ2-2
V: TRBV30
D: TRBD2
DNA: TGTGCCGAATCGGGGGGACTCGGGGGCACCGGGGAGCTGTTTTTT
CDR3: CAESGGLGGTGELFF